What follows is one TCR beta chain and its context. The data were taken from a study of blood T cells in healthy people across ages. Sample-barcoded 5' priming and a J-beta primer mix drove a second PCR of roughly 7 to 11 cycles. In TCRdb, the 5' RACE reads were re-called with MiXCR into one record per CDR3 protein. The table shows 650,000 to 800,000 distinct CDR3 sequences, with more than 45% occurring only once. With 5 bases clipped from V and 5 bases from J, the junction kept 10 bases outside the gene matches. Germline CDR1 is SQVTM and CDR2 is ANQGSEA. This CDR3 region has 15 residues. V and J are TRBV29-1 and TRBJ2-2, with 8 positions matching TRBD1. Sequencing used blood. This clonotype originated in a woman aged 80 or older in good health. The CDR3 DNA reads TGCAGCGTTCTCGCCACAGGGGGTTGGACCGGGGAGCTGTTTTTT. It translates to CSVLATGGWTGELFF.